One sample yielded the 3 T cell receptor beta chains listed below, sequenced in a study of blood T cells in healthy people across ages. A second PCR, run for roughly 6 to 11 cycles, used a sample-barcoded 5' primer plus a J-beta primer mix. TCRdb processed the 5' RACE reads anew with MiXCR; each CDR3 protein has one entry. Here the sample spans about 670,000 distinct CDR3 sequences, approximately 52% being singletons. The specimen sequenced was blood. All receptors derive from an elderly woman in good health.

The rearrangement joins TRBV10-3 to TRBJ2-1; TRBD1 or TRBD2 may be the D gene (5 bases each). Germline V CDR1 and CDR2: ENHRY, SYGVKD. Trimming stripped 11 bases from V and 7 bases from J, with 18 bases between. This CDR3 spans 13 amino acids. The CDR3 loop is CAASWVEGNEQFF. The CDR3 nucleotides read TGTGCCGCCAGCTGGGTAGAGGGGAATGAGCAGTTCTTC.

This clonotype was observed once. The CDR3 DNA reads TGTGCCAGCAGCTTAGGTGGACAGGCTGCAGATACGCAGTATTTT. Translation: CASSLGGQAADTQYF. This sequence joins TRBV7-2 and TRBJ2-3; TRBD1 matches at 7 bases. CDR3 length: 15 residues. Looked up from germline, CDR1 is SGHTA and CDR2 is FQGNSA. V shed 1 base and J 4 bases; nucleotides not matched to a gene: 5. The whole variable domain, remainder taken from reference TRBV7-2 and TRBJ2-3, is GAGVSQSPSNKVTEKGKDVELRCDPISGHTALYWYRQSLGQGLEFLIYFQGNSAPDKSGLPSDRFSAERTGGSVSTLTIQRTQQEDSAVYLCASSLGGQAADTQYFGPGTRLTVL.

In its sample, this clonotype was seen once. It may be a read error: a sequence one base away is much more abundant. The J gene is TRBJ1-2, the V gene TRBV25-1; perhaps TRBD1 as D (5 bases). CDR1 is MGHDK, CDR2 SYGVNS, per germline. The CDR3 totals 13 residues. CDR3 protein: CASSQGTHYGHTF. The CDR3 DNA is TGTGCCAGCAGTCAGGGAACCCACTATGGCCACACCTTC.